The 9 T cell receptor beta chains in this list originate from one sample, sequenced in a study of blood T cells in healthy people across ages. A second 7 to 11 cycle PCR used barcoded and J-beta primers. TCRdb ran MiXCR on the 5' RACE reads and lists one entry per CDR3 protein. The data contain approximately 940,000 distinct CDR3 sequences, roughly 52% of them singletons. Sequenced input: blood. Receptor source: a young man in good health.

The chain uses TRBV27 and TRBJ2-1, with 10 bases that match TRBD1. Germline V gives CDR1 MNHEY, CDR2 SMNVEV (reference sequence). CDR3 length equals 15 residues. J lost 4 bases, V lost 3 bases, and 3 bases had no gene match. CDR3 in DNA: TGTGCCAGCAGTTTTGGGACAGGGGAATACAATGAGCAGTTCTTC. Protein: CASSFGTGEYNEQFF.

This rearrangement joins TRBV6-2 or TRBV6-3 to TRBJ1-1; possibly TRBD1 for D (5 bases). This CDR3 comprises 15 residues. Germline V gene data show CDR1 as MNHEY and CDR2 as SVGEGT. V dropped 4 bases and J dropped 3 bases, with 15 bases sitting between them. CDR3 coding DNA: TGTGCCAGCAGTTCTTACCGGGACGGCTACACTGAAGCTTTCTTT. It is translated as CASSSYRDGYTEAFF.

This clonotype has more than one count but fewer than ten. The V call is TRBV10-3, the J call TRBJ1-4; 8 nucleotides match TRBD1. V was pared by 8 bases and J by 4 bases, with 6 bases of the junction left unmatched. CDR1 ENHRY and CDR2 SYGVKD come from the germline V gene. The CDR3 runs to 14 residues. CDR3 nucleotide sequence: TGTGCCATCCGAGGACAGGGCCGTAATGAAAAACTGTTTTTT. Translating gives CAIRGQGRNEKLFF.

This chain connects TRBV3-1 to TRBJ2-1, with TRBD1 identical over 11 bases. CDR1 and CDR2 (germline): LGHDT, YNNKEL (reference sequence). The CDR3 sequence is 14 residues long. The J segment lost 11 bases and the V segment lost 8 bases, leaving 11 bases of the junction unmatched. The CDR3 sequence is CASSLGQGARKQFF. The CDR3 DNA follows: TGTGCCAGCTCCTTAGGACAGGGGGCCAGGAAGCAGTTCTTC.

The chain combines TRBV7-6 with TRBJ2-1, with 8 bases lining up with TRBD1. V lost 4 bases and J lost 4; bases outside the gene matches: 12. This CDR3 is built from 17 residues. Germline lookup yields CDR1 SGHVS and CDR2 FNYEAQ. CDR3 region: CASSSRFRGPVYNEQFF. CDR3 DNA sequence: TGTGCCAGCAGCTCCCGCTTCAGGGGGCCGGTTTACAATGAGCAGTTCTTC.

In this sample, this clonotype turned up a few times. CDR3 protein: CASSQRLAGGTYEQYF. For the CDR3, the DNA is TGTGCCAGCAGCCAACGACTAGCGGGGGGCACCTACGAGCAGTACTTC. This chain joins TRBV4-2 and TRBJ2-7; TRBD2 agrees at 13 bases. The germline gives CDR1 LGHNA, CDR2 YNFKEQ. This CDR3 is built from 16 residues. Trimming cost V 2 bases and J 2 bases; bases outside gene matches: 3.

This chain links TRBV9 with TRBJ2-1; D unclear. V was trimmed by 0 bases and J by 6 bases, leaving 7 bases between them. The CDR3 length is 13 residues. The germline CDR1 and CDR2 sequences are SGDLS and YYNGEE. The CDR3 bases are TGTGCCAGCAGCGTAGACGGATTCAATGAGCAGTTCTTC. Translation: CASSVDGFNEQFF.

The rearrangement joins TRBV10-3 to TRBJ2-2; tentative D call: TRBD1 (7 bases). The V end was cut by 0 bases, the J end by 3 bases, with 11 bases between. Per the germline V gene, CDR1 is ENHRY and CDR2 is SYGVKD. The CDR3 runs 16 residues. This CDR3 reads CAISESRDSDTGELFF. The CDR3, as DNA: TGTGCCATCAGTGAGTCGCGGGACAGTGACACCGGGGAGCTGTTTTTT.

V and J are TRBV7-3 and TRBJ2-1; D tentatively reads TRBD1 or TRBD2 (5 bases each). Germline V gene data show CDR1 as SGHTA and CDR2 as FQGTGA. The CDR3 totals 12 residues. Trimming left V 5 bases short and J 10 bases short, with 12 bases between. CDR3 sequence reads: CASSEARGEQFF. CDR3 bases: TGTGCCAGCAGCGAAGCCCGGGGCGAGCAGTTCTTC. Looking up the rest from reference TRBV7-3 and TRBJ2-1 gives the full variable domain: GAGVSQTPSNKVTEKGKYVELRCDPISGHTALYWYRQSLGQGPEFLIYFQGTGAADDSGLPNDRFFAVRPEGSVSTLKIQRTERGDSAVYLCASSEARGEQFFGPGTRLTVL.